The clone carrying this TCR beta chain was detected ten times or more. Germline V CDR1 and CDR2: MNHEY, SVGAGI. Deletions cut 2 bases from V and 2 bases from J, with 18 bases between. This CDR3 region has 17 residues. TCRdb re-derived calls from the 5' RACE reads in MiXCR, one entry per CDR3 protein. The table includes some 250,000 distinct CDR3 sequences, around 3.5% detected once. The data are from a study of T cells after yellow fever vaccination. The input for sequencing was PBMCs, taken 15 days after the yellow fever booster vaccination. The clonotype originates from a man younger than 35 who received the YFV17D yellow fever vaccine. V usage is TRBV6-5 and J usage is TRBJ1-2, with D possibly TRBD1 on 5 matching bases. DNA for the CDR3: TGTGCCAGCAGTTACCTCCAGGGCGGGTCTGACAACTATGGCTACACCTTC. Protein: CASSYLQGGSDNYGYTF.